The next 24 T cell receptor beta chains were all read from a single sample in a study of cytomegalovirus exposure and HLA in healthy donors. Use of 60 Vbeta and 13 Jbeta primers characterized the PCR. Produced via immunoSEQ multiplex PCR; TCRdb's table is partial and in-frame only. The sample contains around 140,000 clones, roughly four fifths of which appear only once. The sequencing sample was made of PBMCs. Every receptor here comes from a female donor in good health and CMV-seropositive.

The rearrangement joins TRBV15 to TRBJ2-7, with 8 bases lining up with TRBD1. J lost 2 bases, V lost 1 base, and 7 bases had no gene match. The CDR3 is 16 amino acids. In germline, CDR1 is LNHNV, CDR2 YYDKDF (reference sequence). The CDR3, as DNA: TGTGCCACCAGCAGAGGGGGACAGGTCCAACCCTACGAGCAGTACTTC. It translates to CATSRGGQVQPYEQYF.

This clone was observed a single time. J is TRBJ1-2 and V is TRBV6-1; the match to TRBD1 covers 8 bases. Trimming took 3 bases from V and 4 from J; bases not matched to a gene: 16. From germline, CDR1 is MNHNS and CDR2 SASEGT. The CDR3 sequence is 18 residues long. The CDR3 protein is CASSDPGQVIRPPYGYTF. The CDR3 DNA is TGTGCCAGCAGTGACCCGGGACAGGTCATTCGTCCCCCCTATGGCTACACCTTC.

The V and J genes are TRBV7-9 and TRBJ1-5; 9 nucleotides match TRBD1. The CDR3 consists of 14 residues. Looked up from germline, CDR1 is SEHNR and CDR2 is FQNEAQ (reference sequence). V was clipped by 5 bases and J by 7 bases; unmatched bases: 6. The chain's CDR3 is CASSRTGESQPQHF. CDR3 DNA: TGTGCCAGCAGCCGGACAGGGGAAAGCCAGCCCCAGCATTTT. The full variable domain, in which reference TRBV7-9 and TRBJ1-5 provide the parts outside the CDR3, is DTGVSQNPRHKITKRGQNVTFRCDPISEHNRLYWYRQTLGQGPEFLTYFQNEAQLEKSRLLSDRFSAERPKGSFSTLEIQRTEQGDSAMYLCASSRTGESQPQHFGDGTRLSIL.

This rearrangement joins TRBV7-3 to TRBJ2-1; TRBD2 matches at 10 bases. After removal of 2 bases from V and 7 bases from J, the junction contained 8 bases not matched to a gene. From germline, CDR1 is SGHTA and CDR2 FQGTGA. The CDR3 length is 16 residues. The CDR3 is CASSLLPSGGRNEQFF. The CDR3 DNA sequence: TGTGCCAGCAGCTTATTACCTAGCGGGGGAAGGAATGAGCAGTTCTTC.

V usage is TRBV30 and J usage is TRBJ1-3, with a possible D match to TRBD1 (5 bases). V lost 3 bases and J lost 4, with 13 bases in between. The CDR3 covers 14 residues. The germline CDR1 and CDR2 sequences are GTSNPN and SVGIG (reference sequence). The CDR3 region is CAWRQVGSGNTIYF. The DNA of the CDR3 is TGTGCCTGGAGACAGGTGGGCTCCGGAAACACCATATATTTT. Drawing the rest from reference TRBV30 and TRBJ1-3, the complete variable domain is SQTIHQWPATLVQPVGSPLSLECTVEGTSNPNLYWYRQAAGRGLQLLFYSVGIGQISSEVPQNLSASRPQDRQFILSSKKLLLSDSGFYLCAWRQVGSGNTIYFGEGSWLTVV.

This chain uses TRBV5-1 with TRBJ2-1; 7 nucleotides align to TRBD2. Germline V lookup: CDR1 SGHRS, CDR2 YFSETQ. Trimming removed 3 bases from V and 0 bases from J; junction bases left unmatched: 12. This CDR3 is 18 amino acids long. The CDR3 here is CASSSAGEGGSSYNEQFF. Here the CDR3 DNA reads TGCGCCAGCAGCTCCGCCGGTGAGGGAGGGAGCTCCTACAATGAGCAGTTCTTC.

The CDR3, as DNA: TGTGCCAGCAGTTTCCCGGCCACAGGTGGCTACACCTTC. Translating it yields CASSFPATGGYTF. The chain uses TRBV28 and TRBJ1-2; TRBD1 is a possible D gene (5 bases). Germline CDR1 MDHEN, CDR2 SYDVKM. With 3 bases removed from V and 7 bases from J, the gap between germline ends came to 12 bases. The CDR3 is made up of 13 amino acids.

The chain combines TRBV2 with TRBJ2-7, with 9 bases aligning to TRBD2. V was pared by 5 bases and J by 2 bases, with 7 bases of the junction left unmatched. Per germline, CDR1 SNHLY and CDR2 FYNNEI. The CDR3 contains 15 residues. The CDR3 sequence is CASSRAASGTYEQYF. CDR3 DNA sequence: TGTGCCAGCAGTAGGGCGGCTAGCGGGACCTACGAGCAGTACTTC.

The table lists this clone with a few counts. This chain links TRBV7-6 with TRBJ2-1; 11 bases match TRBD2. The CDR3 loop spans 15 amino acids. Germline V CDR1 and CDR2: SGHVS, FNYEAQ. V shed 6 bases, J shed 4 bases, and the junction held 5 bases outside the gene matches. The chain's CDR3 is CASSWTSGLYNEQFF. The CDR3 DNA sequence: TGTGCCAGCAGTTGGACTAGCGGGCTTTACAATGAGCAGTTCTTC.

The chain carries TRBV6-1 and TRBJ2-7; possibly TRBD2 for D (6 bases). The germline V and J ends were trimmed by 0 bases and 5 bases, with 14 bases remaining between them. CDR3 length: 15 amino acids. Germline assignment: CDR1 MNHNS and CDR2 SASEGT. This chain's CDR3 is CASSEAGGAIHEQYF. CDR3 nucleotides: TGTGCCAGCAGTGAAGCGGGGGGAGCGATCCACGAGCAGTACTTC.

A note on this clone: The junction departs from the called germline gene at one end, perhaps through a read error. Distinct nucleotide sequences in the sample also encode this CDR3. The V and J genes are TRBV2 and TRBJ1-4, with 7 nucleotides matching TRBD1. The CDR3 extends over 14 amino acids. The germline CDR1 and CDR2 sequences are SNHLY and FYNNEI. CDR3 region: CASSVGQRNEKLFF. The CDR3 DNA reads TGTGCCAGTAGTGTGGGACAGAGAAATGAAAAACTGTTTTTT.

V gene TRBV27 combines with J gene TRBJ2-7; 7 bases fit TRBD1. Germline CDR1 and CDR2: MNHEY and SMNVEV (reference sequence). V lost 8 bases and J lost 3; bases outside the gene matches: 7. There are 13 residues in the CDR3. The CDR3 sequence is CASAEAGGYEQYF. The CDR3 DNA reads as TGTGCCAGCGCGGAGGCAGGGGGCTACGAGCAGTACTTC.

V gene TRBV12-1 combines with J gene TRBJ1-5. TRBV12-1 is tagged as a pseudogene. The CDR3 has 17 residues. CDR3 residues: CASSFARFWGVGEPQHF. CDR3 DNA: TGTGCCAGCAGCTTTGCTCGGTTCTGGGGAGTCGGGGAGCCCCAGCATTTT.

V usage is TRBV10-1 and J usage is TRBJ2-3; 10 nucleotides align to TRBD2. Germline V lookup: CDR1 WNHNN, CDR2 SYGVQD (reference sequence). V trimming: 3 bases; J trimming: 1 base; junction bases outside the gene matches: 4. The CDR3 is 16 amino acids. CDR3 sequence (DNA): TGCGCCAGCAGTGAAGCGGGGGGGCCGGGCACAGATACGCAGTATTTT. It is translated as CASSEAGGPGTDTQYF.

The CDR3 nucleotides read TGTGCCTTACGACAGGCAACCCATTCACCCCTCCACTTT. It specifies CALRQATHSPLHF. The chain carries TRBV30 and TRBJ1-6; the D gene is possibly TRBD1 (6 bases). V lost 7 bases and J 8 bases, leaving 15 bases between the germline ends. Germline CDR1 and CDR2: GTSNPN and SVGIG (reference sequence). The CDR3 totals 13 residues. The whole variable domain, filled in from reference TRBV30 and TRBJ1-6, reads SQTIHQWPATLVQPVGSPLSLECTVEGTSNPNLYWYRQAAGRGLQLLFYSVGIGQISSEVPQNLSASRPQDRQFILSSKKLLLSDSGFYLCALRQATHSPLHFGNGTRLTVT.

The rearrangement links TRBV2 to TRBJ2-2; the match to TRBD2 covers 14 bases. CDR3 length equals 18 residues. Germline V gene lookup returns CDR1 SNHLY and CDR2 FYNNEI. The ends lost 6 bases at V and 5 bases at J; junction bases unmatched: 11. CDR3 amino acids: CASRAPGLAGVKTGELFF. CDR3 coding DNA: TGTGCCAGCAGGGCACCGGGACTAGCGGGAGTGAAGACCGGGGAGCTGTTTTTT.

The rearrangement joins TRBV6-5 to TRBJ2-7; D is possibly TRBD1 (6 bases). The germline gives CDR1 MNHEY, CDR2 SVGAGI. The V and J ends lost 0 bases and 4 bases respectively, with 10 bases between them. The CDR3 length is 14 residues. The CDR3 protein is CASSYSIGGYEQYF. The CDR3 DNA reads TGTGCCAGCAGTTACTCGATAGGGGGTTACGAGCAGTACTTC.

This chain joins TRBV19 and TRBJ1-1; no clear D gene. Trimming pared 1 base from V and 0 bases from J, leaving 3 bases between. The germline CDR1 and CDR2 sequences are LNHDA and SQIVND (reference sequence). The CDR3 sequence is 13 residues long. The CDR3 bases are TGTGCCAGTAGTATAGGCGTGAACACTGAAGCTTTCTTT. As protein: CASSIGVNTEAFF.

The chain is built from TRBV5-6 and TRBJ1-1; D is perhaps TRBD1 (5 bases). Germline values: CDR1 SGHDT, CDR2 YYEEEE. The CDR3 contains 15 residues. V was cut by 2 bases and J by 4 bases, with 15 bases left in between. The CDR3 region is CASSFSWGGVTEAFF. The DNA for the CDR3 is TGTGCCAGCAGCTTTTCGTGGGGCGGAGTCACTGAAGCTTTCTTT.

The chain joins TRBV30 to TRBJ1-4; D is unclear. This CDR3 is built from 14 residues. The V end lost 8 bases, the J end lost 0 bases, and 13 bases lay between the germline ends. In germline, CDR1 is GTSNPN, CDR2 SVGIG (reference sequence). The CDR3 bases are TGTGCCCTCATGAAACCAGCAACTAATGAAAAACTGTTTTTT. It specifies CALMKPATNEKLFF.

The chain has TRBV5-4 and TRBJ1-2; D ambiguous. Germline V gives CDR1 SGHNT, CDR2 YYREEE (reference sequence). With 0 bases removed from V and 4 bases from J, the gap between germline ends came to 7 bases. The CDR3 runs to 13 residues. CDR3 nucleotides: TGTGCCAGCAGCTTGGACAGATTCTATGGCTACACCTTC. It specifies CASSLDRFYGYTF.

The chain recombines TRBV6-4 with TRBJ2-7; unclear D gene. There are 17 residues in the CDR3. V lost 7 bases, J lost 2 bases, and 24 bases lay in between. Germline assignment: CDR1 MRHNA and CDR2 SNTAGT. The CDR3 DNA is TGTGCCAGCATGGGCCAGCTCGATCTCCAACAAGCCTACGAGCAGTACTTC. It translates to CASMGQLDLQQAYEQYF.

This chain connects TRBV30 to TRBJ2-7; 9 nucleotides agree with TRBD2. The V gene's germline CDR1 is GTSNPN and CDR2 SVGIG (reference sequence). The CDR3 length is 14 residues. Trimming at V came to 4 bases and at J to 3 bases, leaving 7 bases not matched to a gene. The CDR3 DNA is TGTGCCTGGATCGGTTGGCGGGAGGGCTACGAGCAGTACTTC. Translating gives CAWIGWREGYEQYF.

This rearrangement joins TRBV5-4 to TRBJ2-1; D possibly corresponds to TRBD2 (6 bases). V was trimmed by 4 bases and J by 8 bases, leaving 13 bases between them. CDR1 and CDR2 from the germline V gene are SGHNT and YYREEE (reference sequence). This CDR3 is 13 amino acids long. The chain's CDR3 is CASSETRMDEQFF. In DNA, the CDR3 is TGTGCCAGCAGCGAGACTAGAATGGATGAGCAGTTCTTC.